The 17 T cell receptor beta chains listed next were all sequenced from one sample in a study of monozygotic twins with inflammatory bowel disease. TCRdb reanalyzed the 5' RACE reads, giving one entry per CDR3 protein sequence and no DNA. This repertoire comprises roughly 300,000 distinct CDR3 sequences; its ten largest clones make up 5.6%. Specimen: blood. Every receptor here comes from a human donor with ulcerative colitis or Crohn's disease, or a healthy co-twin of an affected twin (not recorded which).

V gene TRBV3-1 combines with J gene TRBJ2-7; checking the TCRdb D call of TRBD1 is not possible without DNA. Germline lookup yields CDR1 LGHDT and CDR2 YNNKEL (reference sequence). The CDR3 is made up of 13 amino acids. The CDR3 sequence: CASSDFYGGEQYF.

This sequence joins TRBV23-1 and TRBJ2-2; TCRdb's D call, TRBD2, is unchecked because there is no DNA. TRBV23-1 is classed as an ORF, of uncertain function. The CDR3 sequence is 21 residues long. This chain's CDR3 is CASSLPPSAPLAGGLVGELFF.

The chain carries TRBV11-1 and TRBJ2-1; TCRdb's assignment of TRBD2 cannot be checked, as there is no DNA. This CDR3 is 18 amino acids long. From germline, CDR1 is SGHAT and CDR2 FQDESV (reference sequence). CDR3 protein: CASSSPLGRETMYNEQFF.

This chain joins TRBV4-3 and TRBJ2-3; TCRdb proposes TRBD1, but this gene call is untestable without DNA. Germline assignment: CDR1 LGHNA and CDR2 YSLEER. This CDR3 contains 16 residues. CDR3 sequence reads: CASSQVPGTSTDTQYF.

The chain combines TRBV15 with TRBJ2-3; no DNA is available, so the TRBD2 call from TCRdb remains unchecked. Germline values: CDR1 LNHNV, CDR2 YYDKDF (reference sequence). The CDR3 is 15 residues long. CDR3: CATSPRTSSTDTQYF.

CDR3 amino acids: CASSPRVGNGNTIYF. The rearrangement links TRBV12-3 or TRBV12-4 to TRBJ1-3; TCRdb outputs TRBD1, but without DNA this stays unchecked. This CDR3 has 15 residues.

This rearrangement joins TRBV19 to TRBJ1-5. The V gene's germline CDR1 is LNHDA and CDR2 SQIVND (reference sequence). The CDR3 extends over 14 amino acids. CDR3 protein: CASTPVGRNQPQHF.

The genes are TRBV10-3 and TRBJ2-2; TCRdb calls TRBD1, which cannot be checked without DNA. The germline V gene has CDR1 ENHRY and CDR2 SYGVKD. This CDR3 comprises 15 residues. Here the CDR3 reads CAISDRQGNTGELFF.

V gene TRBV7-2 combines with J gene TRBJ2-3. The CDR3 is made up of 12 amino acids. The germline gives CDR1 SGHTA, CDR2 FQGNSA. CDR3 sequence: CASSHQANTQYF.

V usage is TRBV12-3 or TRBV12-4 and J usage is TRBJ1-3; TCRdb indicates TRBD1, and absent DNA this call remains unverified. The CDR3 runs to 15 residues. The CDR3 here is CASTKTAVSGNTIYF.

The V call is TRBV10-3, the J call TRBJ1-2. The CDR3 extends over 11 amino acids. CDR1 is ENHRY and CDR2 is SYGVKD in the germline V gene. This chain's CDR3 is CAISEFLDYTF.

The V and J genes are TRBV10-3 and TRBJ2-3; TCRdb gives TRBD2 as the D gene, but with no DNA this cannot be confirmed. There are 17 residues in the CDR3. In germline, CDR1 is ENHRY, CDR2 SYGVKD. CDR3 protein: CAITTVRPNGDSDTQYF.

The chain is built from TRBV5-4 and TRBJ2-5. Germline values: CDR1 SGHNT, CDR2 YYREEE (reference sequence). CDR3 size: 14 residues. CDR3 sequence: CASSLASAGETQYF.

The chain employs TRBV5-1 and TRBJ2-4; TCRdb designates TRBD2, a call that cannot be tested without DNA. The germline CDR1 and CDR2 sequences are SGHRS and YFSETQ. The CDR3 covers 16 residues. This CDR3 is CASSLESGRAKNIQYF.

The V gene is TRBV9, the J gene TRBJ2-5; the TCRdb D gene call, TRBD1, has no DNA to confirm it. The CDR3 totals 14 residues. Germline CDR1 is SGDLS and CDR2 is YYNGEE. This chain's CDR3 is CASSVRGREETQYF.

V and J are TRBV11-2 and TRBJ1-5. The CDR3 is made up of 15 amino acids. CDR1 is SGHAT and CDR2 is FQNNGV in the germline V gene. The CDR3 sequence: CASSLFPYSNQPQHF.

The rearrangement links TRBV19 to TRBJ2-7; the D call of TRBD2 rests on TCRdb alone, since no DNA is present to check it. The CDR3 extends over 15 amino acids. Looked up from germline, CDR1 is LNHDA and CDR2 is SQIVND (reference sequence). The CDR3 sequence is CASRGLAGRGGEQYF.